These 27 T cell receptor beta chains were sequenced from one sample in a study of T cells after yellow fever vaccination. TCRdb reprocessed the 5' RACE reads via MiXCR and lists one record per CDR3 protein. The sample has 200,000 to 300,000 distinct CDR3 sequences; about 3.7% are singletons. The sequencing here drew on PBMCs, taken 15 days after the yellow fever booster vaccination. These receptors came from a man younger than 35 who received the YFV17D yellow fever vaccine.

On this clonotype itself: A read error is possible here, since a much larger clone lies one base away. As the CDR3 is not closed by the conserved phenylalanine or tryptophan, this likely results from a read error. V gene TRBV13 combines with J gene TRBJ2-2; 10 bases are shared with TRBD1. Germline V gene sequence: CDR1 PRHDT, CDR2 FYEKMQ (reference sequence). CDR3 length equals 16 residues. V gave up 5 bases and J gave up 0 bases; unmatched junction bases: 3. DNA for the CDR3: TGTGCCAGCAGCCCGGGACAGGGGACGAACACCGGGGAGCTGTTTCTT. Amino acid sequence: CASSPGQGTNTGELFL.

This clonotype has a count of ten or more. The chain joins TRBV5-4 to TRBJ2-5, with D possibly being TRBD2 (5 bases). The CDR3 runs to 13 residues. V was pared by 4 bases and J by 6 bases, with 13 bases between. CDR1 is SGHNT, CDR2 YYREEE, per germline (reference sequence). The CDR3 here is CASSVSSRQTQYF. As DNA, the CDR3 is TGTGCCAGCAGCGTATCTAGCAGACAGACCCAGTACTTC.

This clonotype showed up many times. This sequence joins TRBV7-9 and TRBJ2-1; D remains unclear. Germline V gene lookup returns CDR1 SEHNR and CDR2 FQNEAQ (reference sequence). Trimming left V 4 bases short and J 6 bases short, with 1 base between. The CDR3 is 10 amino acids. This CDR3 is CASSSNEQFF. CDR3 bases: TGTGCCAGCAGCTCCAATGAGCAGTTCTTC.

This clonotype was found many times. This chain links TRBV7-6 with TRBJ2-5; D unclear. This CDR3 is 13 amino acids long. The V end lost 1 base, the J end lost 5 bases, and 8 bases lay between the germline ends. Germline V gene sequence: CDR1 SGHVS, CDR2 FNYEAQ. The CDR3 protein is CASSLESWETQYF. The CDR3 coding sequence is TGTGCCAGCAGCTTAGAGTCGTGGGAGACCCAGTACTTC.

This clonotype was found many times. The chain joins TRBV7-8 to TRBJ1-5; D is ambiguous. Germline CDR1 SGHVS, CDR2 FQNEAQ. This CDR3 spans 16 amino acids. V lost 5 bases, J lost 11 bases, and 25 bases lay in between. Here the CDR3 reads CASSLRAVGNPGAQHF. Here the CDR3 DNA reads TGTGCCAGCAGCCTTAGGGCGGTGGGCAACCCTGGGGCCCAGCATTTT.

This clonotype was counted many times. V is TRBV7-9 and J is TRBJ1-3, with D possibly TRBD1 on 5 matching bases. The CDR3 runs to 17 residues. The germline CDR1 and CDR2 sequences are SEHNR and FQNEAQ (reference sequence). V was pared by 3 bases and J by 4 bases, with 19 bases between. CDR3: CASSLGGITLSGNTIYF. The DNA of the CDR3 is TGTGCCAGCAGCTTGGGGGGAATTACCCTCTCAGGAAACACCATATATTTT.

This clonotype was detected ten times or more. V usage is TRBV4-1 and J usage is TRBJ2-1; D is undetermined. Trimming pared 5 bases from V and 5 bases from J, leaving 10 bases between. Germline values: CDR1 MGHRA, CDR2 YSYEKL. This CDR3 spans 13 amino acids. This CDR3 is CASSYLGNNEQFF. CDR3 in DNA: TGCGCCAGCAGCTATCTGGGGAACAATGAGCAGTTCTTC.

This clonotype was detected many times. The chain joins TRBV6-5 to TRBJ1-2, with unresolved D. This CDR3 region has 10 residues. V lost 6 bases and J lost 4, with 3 bases in between. Looked up from germline, CDR1 is MNHEY and CDR2 is SVGAGI. The CDR3 sequence is CASRGYGYTF. The CDR3 bases are TGTGCCAGCAGGGGCTATGGCTACACCTTC.

Worth noting for this clonotype: This may come from a read error, since a much larger clone is one base off. This chain uses TRBV4-1 with TRBJ1-1, with D perhaps matching TRBD1 (6 bases). The CDR3 runs to 14 residues. Germline loops: CDR1 MGHRA, CDR2 YSYEKL. CDR3 nucleotides: TGCGCCAGAAGCCAAGGCATGGGGGCCTTGGAAGCTTTCTTT. Protein: CARSQGMGALEAFF.

The chain employs TRBV28 and TRBJ2-7; D is tentatively TRBD1 or TRBD2 (5 bases each). Germline V gene data show CDR1 as MDHEN and CDR2 as SYDVKM. The CDR3 loop spans 14 amino acids. V lost 4 bases, J lost 6 bases, and 16 bases lay in between. Written as DNA, the CDR3 is TGTGCCAGCAGTTCCGCAGGGACCGACTTCGAGCAGTACGTC. Translated: CASSSAGTDFEQYV.

The sample holds a few counts of this clonotype. The rearrangement uses TRBV20-1 and TRBJ1-2, with D unclear. Germline V gene data show CDR1 as DFQATT and CDR2 as SNEGSKA (reference sequence). The CDR3 consists of 14 residues. V was trimmed by 5 bases and J by 1 base, leaving 14 bases between them. The CDR3 here is CSAPSGVFNYGYTF. CDR3 bases: TGCAGTGCTCCGTCGGGAGTTTTTAACTATGGCTACACCTTC.

This clonotype was detected ten times or more. The genes are TRBV9 and TRBJ2-5; D tentatively reads TRBD1 or TRBD2 (5 bases each). Germline values: CDR1 SGDLS, CDR2 YYNGEE. The CDR3 covers 17 residues. The V end was cut by 4 bases, the J end by 2 bases, with 21 bases between. The CDR3 here is CASSPYGGRGRQETQYF. DNA for the CDR3: TGTGCCAGCAGCCCCTATGGTGGCCGGGGCCGACAAGAGACCCAGTACTTC. Combining the CDR3 with reference TRBV9 and TRBJ2-5 gives the whole variable domain DSGVTQTPKHLITATGQRVTLRCSPRSGDLSVYWYQQSLDQGLQFLIQYYNGEERAKGNILERFSAQQFPDLHSELNLSSLELGDSALYFCASSPYGGRGRQETQYFGPGTRLLVL.

This clonotype was picked up many times. V and J are TRBV19 and TRBJ2-3; tentatively, D is TRBD1 or TRBD2 (6 bases each). Trimming removed 4 bases at V and 9 bases at J, with 11 bases between. Looked up from germline, CDR1 is LNHDA and CDR2 is SQIVND (reference sequence). The CDR3 length is 12 residues. The CDR3 here is CASSKEGGTQYF. The CDR3 bases are TGTGCCAGTAGTAAGGAAGGGGGGACGCAGTATTTT.

This clonotype was seen many times. The chain uses TRBV7-2 and TRBJ1-5; D may be TRBD1 (5 bases). The CDR3 is 17 residues long. CDR1 SGHTA and CDR2 FQGNSA come from the germline V gene. V was shortened by 5 bases and J by 0 bases, with 17 bases between the two germline ends. The CDR3 sequence is CASSEQANRYSNQPQHF. In DNA, the CDR3 is TGTGCCAGCAGCGAACAGGCGAACCGGTATAGCAATCAGCCCCAGCATTTT.

This clonotype occurred many times. The chain uses TRBV9 and TRBJ1-2; possibly TRBD1 for D (5 bases). Trimming took 2 bases from V and 7 from J, leaving 18 bases between them. The CDR3 covers 15 residues. Germline assignment: CDR1 SGDLS and CDR2 YYNGEE. CDR3 sequence (DNA): TGTGCCAGCAGCGTCAGTCGGGGGATTGGAGGTGGCTACACCTTC. Residues: CASSVSRGIGGGYTF. The variable domain in full, with the rest retrieved from reference TRBV9 and TRBJ1-2, is DSGVTQTPKHLITATGQRVTLRCSPRSGDLSVYWYQQSLDQGLQFLIQYYNGEERAKGNILERFSAQQFPDLHSELNLSSLELGDSALYFCASSVSRGIGGGYTFGSGTRLTVV.

This clonotype was counted at least ten times. This rearrangement joins TRBV4-3 to TRBJ1-5; D uncertain. The germline gives CDR1 LGHNA, CDR2 YSLEER. The CDR3 loop spans 14 amino acids. V was trimmed by 0 bases and J by 3 bases, leaving 6 bases between them. CDR3 amino acids: CASSQDSLNQPQHF. CDR3 DNA: TGCGCCAGCAGCCAAGATAGTCTCAATCAGCCCCAGCATTTT.

This clonotype was found many times. This chain connects TRBV6-2 or TRBV6-3 to TRBJ2-5; 13 positions match TRBD2. V was clipped by 6 bases and J by 4 bases; unmatched bases: 20. CDR1 MNHEY and CDR2 SVGEGT come from the germline V gene. The CDR3 is 20 residues long. The DNA of the CDR3 is TGTGCCAGCAGGCGCCAACTAGCGGGGGGGCGAGTCGAGAGGACAGAGACCCAGTACTTC. Translation: CASRRQLAGGRVERTETQYF.

This clonotype was counted many times. The genes are TRBV20-1 and TRBJ2-7; the D gene is possibly TRBD2 (6 bases). Germline CDR1 and CDR2: DFQATT and SNEGSKA (reference sequence). This CDR3 has 16 residues. V lost 1 base, J lost 2 bases, and 18 bases lay in between. The CDR3 bases are TGCAGTGCTAGAGGGGGGACTCAGCCGATAACCTACGAGCAGTACTTC. Its protein is CSARGGTQPITYEQYF.

There are many counts of this clonotype. V gene TRBV7-6 combines with J gene TRBJ2-7; D is possibly TRBD2 (6 bases). Looked up from germline, CDR1 is SGHVS and CDR2 is FNYEAQ. The CDR3 loop spans 15 amino acids. Trimming cost V 4 bases and J 4 bases, with 17 bases left between them. CDR3 DNA sequence: TGTGCCAGCAGCTACGGGGGACTCGGGGTGTACGAGCAGTACTTC. It is translated as CASSYGGLGVYEQYF.

This clonotype was detected many times. This chain links TRBV2 with TRBJ2-1; a weak D match, TRBD1 (5 bases). The CDR3 is made up of 14 amino acids. Germline V CDR1 and CDR2: SNHLY, FYNNEI. Trimming stripped 8 bases from V and 7 bases from J, with 18 bases between. For the CDR3, the DNA is TGTGCCAGCGTAAAGGGGTTGGTGATTAATGAGCAGTTCTTC. It translates to CASVKGLVINEQFF.

This clonotype was picked up many times. The rearrangement links TRBV5-1 to TRBJ1-2; tentatively, D is TRBD1 (6 bases). The germline gives CDR1 SGHRS, CDR2 YFSETQ. V shed 0 bases and J shed 8 bases, with 23 bases lying between them. The CDR3 length is 17 residues. This chain's CDR3 is CASSLALRGPQGSGYTF. DNA for the CDR3: TGCGCCAGCAGCTTGGCCTTACGGGGGCCTCAGGGGAGCGGCTACACCTTC.

This clonotype was counted at least ten times. The chain employs TRBV20-1 and TRBJ1-2; 8 nucleotides agree with TRBD1. CDR1 DFQATT and CDR2 SNEGSKA come from the germline V gene (reference sequence). The CDR3 is 12 amino acids. J lost 6 bases, V lost 5 bases, and 5 bases had no gene match. The CDR3 spells CSAPDRVHGYTF. The CDR3 nucleotides read TGCAGTGCTCCGGACAGGGTCCATGGCTACACCTTC.

There are many counts of this clonotype. V and J are TRBV18 and TRBJ2-4, with D perhaps assigned TRBD1 or TRBD2 (5 bases each). V was shortened by 6 bases and J by 0 bases, with 15 bases between the two germline ends. This CDR3 contains 16 residues. The germline V gene encodes CDR1 KGHSH and CDR2 LQKENI. The CDR3, as DNA: TGTGCCAGCTCCGAGGGCAGGGATCTAGCCAAAAACATTCAGTACTTC. Its protein is CASSEGRDLAKNIQYF.

This clonotype came up many times. Here the CDR3 reads CASSLGTPETQYF. In DNA form, the CDR3 reads TGCGCCAGCAGCTTGGGGACTCCAGAGACCCAGTACTTC. The chain is built from TRBV5-1 and TRBJ2-5; possibly TRBD2 for D (5 bases). Trimming pared 0 bases from V and 4 bases from J, leaving 7 bases between. There are 13 residues in the CDR3. The germline V gene has CDR1 SGHRS and CDR2 YFSETQ.

There are many counts of this clonotype. This chain uses TRBV7-3 with TRBJ1-1, with D maybe TRBD1 (6 bases). The CDR3 consists of 15 residues. The V gene lost 4 bases and the J gene lost 3 bases, with 15 bases spanning the gap. Germline V gene lookup returns CDR1 SGHTA and CDR2 FQGTGA. In DNA form, the CDR3 reads TGTGCCAGCAGCTCCCATCCAGGGGTTGACACTGAAGCTTTCTTT. Protein: CASSSHPGVDTEAFF.

This clonotype was seen many times. The chain recombines TRBV12-3 or TRBV12-4 with TRBJ2-1; maybe TRBD1 (6 bases). V was cut by 2 bases and J by 9 bases, with 8 bases left in between. This CDR3 spans 12 amino acids. The CDR3 nucleotides read TGTGCCAGCAGTTTACAGGGGATTGAGCAGTTCTTC. Protein: CASSLQGIEQFF.

This clonotype occurred many times. The chain has TRBV7-3 and TRBJ1-6; D is uncertain. Between the trimmed V and J ends, which lost 3 bases and 3 bases, there was a span of 0 bases. Germline V gives CDR1 SGHTA, CDR2 FQGTGA. This CDR3 spans 12 amino acids. The CDR3 DNA follows: TGTGCCAGCAGCTTCTATAATTCACCCCTCCACTTT. It is translated as CASSFYNSPLHF.